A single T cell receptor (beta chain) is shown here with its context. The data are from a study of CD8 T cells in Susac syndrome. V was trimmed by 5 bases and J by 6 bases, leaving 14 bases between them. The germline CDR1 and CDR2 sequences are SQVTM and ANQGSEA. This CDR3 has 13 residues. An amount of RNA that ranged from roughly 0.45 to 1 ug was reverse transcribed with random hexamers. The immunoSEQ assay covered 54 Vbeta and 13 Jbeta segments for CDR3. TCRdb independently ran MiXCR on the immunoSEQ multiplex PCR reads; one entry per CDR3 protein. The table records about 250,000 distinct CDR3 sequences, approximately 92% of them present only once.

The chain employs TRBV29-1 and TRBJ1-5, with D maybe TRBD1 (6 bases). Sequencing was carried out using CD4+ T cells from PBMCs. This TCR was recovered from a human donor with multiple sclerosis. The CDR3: CSVINSRGQPQHF. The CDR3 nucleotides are TGCAGCGTTATCAACTCCAGGGGTCAGCCCCAGCATTTT.